Listed below are T cell receptor beta chains from one sample, sequenced in a study of graft-versus-host responses after intestinal transplantation. No antigen is known for these receptors. Clones were sequenced by immunoSEQ multiplex PCR, and TCRdb holds only the in-frame ones, with some missing. The table records approximately 88,000 clones, less than 95% of them present only once. Specimen: unstimulated CD4+ T cells sorted from spleen or lymph node cells, collected before transplant. These receptor sequences come from a human donor who was the organ donor for an intestinal transplant. CDR3s include the opening cysteine and the closing phenylalanine or tryptophan. Fields, in order: clone size, J gene, V gene, D gene, CDR3 length, CDR3 protein, CDR3 DNA. The D gene is left open where the match is weak. Clone sizes are given selectively: once, few, many, or a class where the clone is expanded.

.	TRBJ1-1	TRBV10-3	.	14	CAINETKMSTEAFF	TGTGCCATCAATGAGACAAAAATGAGCACTGAAGCTTTCTTT
once	TRBJ2-3	TRBV5-1	.	14	CASSFPQGEDTQYF	TGCGCCAGCAGCTTCCCACAGGGCGAAGATACGCAGTATTTT
.	TRBJ2-5	TRBV5-1	TRBD1	13	CASSLTGGETQYF	TGCGCCAGCAGCTTGACAGGGGGGGAGACCCAGTACTTC
.	TRBJ1-2	TRBV28	.	12	CASSFYLGGYTF	TGTGCCAGCAGTTTCTATCTGGGAGGCTACACCTTC
.	TRBJ2-4	TRBV29-1	TRBD1	13	CSVERDRDDIQYF	TGCAGCGTTGAAAGGGACAGGGATGACATTCAGTACTTC
.	TRBJ1-1	TRBV6-1	TRBD1	14	CASSERNRGSGAFF	TGTGCCAGCAGTGAACGGAACAGGGGGTCTGGAGCTTTCTTT
.	TRBJ1-3	TRBV19	.	15	CASSFKVLSGNTIYF	TGTGCCAGTAGTTTTAAGGTCCTCTCTGGAAACACCATATATTTT
.	TRBJ1-2	TRBV18	.	15	CASSPQGTANYGYTF	TGTGCCAGCTCACCACAGGGAACAGCTAACTATGGCTACACCTTC
.	TRBJ2-5	TRBV30	TRBD2	15	CAWSKTGGYQETQYF	TGTGCCTGGAGCAAAACGGGGGGGTACCAAGAGACCCAGTACTTC
.	TRBJ1-2	TRBV4-1	.	15	CASSQDSWTSNGYTF	TGCGCCAGCAGCCAAGATTCGTGGACTAGCAATGGCTACACCTTC
.	TRBJ1-1	TRBV2	.	12	CASKGMNTEAFF	TGTGCCAGCAAAGGGATGAACACTGAAGCTTTCTTT
.	TRBJ2-5	TRBV27	TRBD1	17	CASSLVPAGQGRETQYF	TGTGCCAGCAGTTTGGTCCCGGCGGGACAGGGGAGAGAGACCCAGTACTTC
.	TRBJ2-4	TRBV7-9	TRBD2	18	CASSGGAGGSAAKNIQYF	TGTGCCAGCAGCGGCGGAGCGGGGGGGTCGGCGGCCAAAAACATTCAGTACTTC
.	TRBJ2-1	TRBV15	.	16	CATSSGVISSYNEQFF	TGTGCCACCAGCAGTGGGGTCATAAGCTCCTACAATGAGCAGTTCTTC
once	TRBJ1-1	TRBV5-1	.	14	CASSFDIENTEAFF	TGCGCCAGCAGCTTTGATATAGAGAACACTGAAGCTTTCTTT
few	TRBJ1-4	TRBV5-4	.	13	CASSQSGVEKLFF	TGTGCCAGCTCCCAGTCCGGAGTAGAAAAACTGTTTTTT
.	TRBJ1-2	TRBV4-1	.	17	CASSQEGAGGLNYGYTF	TGCGCCAGCAGCCAAGAGGGGGCCGGGGGGCTTAACTATGGCTACACCTTC
.	TRBJ1-1	TRBV5-5	.	14	CASSFTGGDTEAFF	TGTGCCAGCAGCTTCACGGGGGGAGACACTGAAGCTTTCTTT
.	TRBJ1-1	TRBV4-1	.	12	CASSPDHYEAFF	TGCGCCAGCAGCCCGGATCACTATGAAGCTTTCTTT
.	TRBJ2-7	TRBV6-5	.	14	CASSYHGGQSEQYF	TGTGCCAGCAGTTATCACGGGGGGCAAAGCGAGCAGTACTTC
.	TRBJ2-3	TRBV6-5	.	15	CASSYSKMALEKQYF	TGTGCCAGCAGTTACTCGAAAATGGCTTTGGAAAAGCAGTATTTT
.	TRBJ1-6	TRBV2	.	14	CASSGDGENSPLHF	TGTGCCAGCAGCGGGGACGGTGAAAATTCACCCCTCCACTTT
.	TRBJ1-5	TRBV29-1	TRBD1	13	CSVPGTGGQPQHF	TGCAGCGTCCCGGGGACAGGGGGCCAGCCCCAGCATTTT
.	TRBJ2-7	TRBV5-1	.	14	CASSLGTAPYEQYF	TGCGCCAGCAGCTTGGGTACAGCCCCCTACGAGCAGTACTTC
.	TRBJ1-2	TRBV19	TRBD1	14	CASSRGQGVYGYTF	TGTGCCAGTAGTAGAGGACAGGGGGTCTATGGCTACACCTTC
.	TRBJ1-1	TRBV28	.	15	CASSTWTGMNTEAFF	TGTGCCAGCAGTACCTGGACGGGCATGAACACTGAAGCTTTCTTT
.	TRBJ1-3	TRBV10-1	.	13	CASSDRAGNTIYF	TGCGCCAGCAGTGACAGGGCTGGAAACACCATATATTTT
.	TRBJ2-7	TRBV4-1	TRBD2	18	CASSQDSSGGPSSYEQYF	TGCGCCAGCAGCCAAGATTCCAGCGGGGGGCCTAGCTCCTACGAGCAGTACTTC